Below are 6 T cell receptor beta chains sequenced from a single sample in a study of cytomegalovirus exposure and HLA in healthy donors. The PCR was carried out with 60 Vbeta primers and 13 Jbeta primers. Profiling relied on immunoSEQ multiplex PCR, and the TCRdb table lists in-frame clones only, not all of them. The profile shows 100,000 to 150,000 clones, 77% of them singletons. The sample was PBMCs. The receptors stem from a woman aged 55-69 years in good health and CMV-seronegative.

In its sample, this clone was seen a few times. The chain combines TRBV5-8 with TRBJ2-7; TRBD2 might be the D (6 bases). The CDR3 spans 15 residues. CDR1 is SGHTS and CDR2 is YDEGEE in the germline V gene. Trimming removed 2 bases from V and 9 bases from J, with 21 bases in between. CDR3 loop: CASSFPSASGSGQYF. The DNA of the CDR3 is TGTGCCAGCAGCTTCCCTAGCGCCTCTGGCTCGGGGCAGTACTTC.

This chain connects TRBV7-8 to TRBJ2-7; 10 positions agree with TRBD2. Germline CDR1 reads SGHVS; CDR2 reads FQNEAQ. The CDR3 has 15 residues. The V gene end was trimmed by 5 bases and the J gene end by 3 bases; junction bases not matched to a gene: 7. The CDR3 reads CASSLRLAGDYEQYF. The DNA for the CDR3 is TGTGCCAGCAGCCTTCGACTAGCGGGCGACTACGAGCAGTACTTC.

The V and J genes are TRBV28 and TRBJ2-5; the D gene is possibly TRBD1 (5 bases). The J call may be in error: the DNA end matches TRBJ2-7 better. Germline CDR1 is MDHEN and CDR2 is SYDVKM. The CDR3 spans 13 residues. The CDR3 region is CASTTGPSYEQYF. DNA of the CDR3: TGTGCCAGCACCACAGGTCCCTCCTACGAGCAGTACTTC.

This chain uses TRBV4-1 with TRBJ2-7; the D gene is possibly TRBD2 (5 bases). The CDR3 contains 15 residues. Germline CDR1 MGHRA, CDR2 YSYEKL. Trimming took off 4 bases at V and 0 bases at J, with 13 bases between the two ends. CDR3 bases: TGCGCCAGCAGCCTAGAGGACTGGAGCTCCTACGAGCAGTACTTC. As protein: CASSLEDWSSYEQYF.

This clone was detected only a few times. V usage is TRBV10-1 and J usage is TRBJ2-1; possible D gene TRBD2, 6 bases. Germline CDR1 and CDR2: WNHNN and SYGVQD (reference sequence). The CDR3 sequence is 16 residues long. V lost 3 bases and J lost 4, with 16 bases in between. The DNA for the CDR3 is TGCGCCAGCAGTGATTATGGGGGGACTGATTACAATGAGCAGTTCTTC. Protein sequence: CASSDYGGTDYNEQFF.

This clone is a singleton in its sample. The rearrangement uses TRBV15 and TRBJ2-2, with D possibly matching TRBD2 (6 bases). The CDR3 contains 15 residues. V lost 3 bases to trimming and J lost 3 bases, with 11 bases between them. From germline, CDR1 is LNHNV and CDR2 YYDKDF (reference sequence). In nucleotides, the CDR3 is TGTGCCACCAGCAGGTGGGGGGACGACACCGGGGAGCTGTTTTTT. This gives the protein CATSRWGDDTGELFF.